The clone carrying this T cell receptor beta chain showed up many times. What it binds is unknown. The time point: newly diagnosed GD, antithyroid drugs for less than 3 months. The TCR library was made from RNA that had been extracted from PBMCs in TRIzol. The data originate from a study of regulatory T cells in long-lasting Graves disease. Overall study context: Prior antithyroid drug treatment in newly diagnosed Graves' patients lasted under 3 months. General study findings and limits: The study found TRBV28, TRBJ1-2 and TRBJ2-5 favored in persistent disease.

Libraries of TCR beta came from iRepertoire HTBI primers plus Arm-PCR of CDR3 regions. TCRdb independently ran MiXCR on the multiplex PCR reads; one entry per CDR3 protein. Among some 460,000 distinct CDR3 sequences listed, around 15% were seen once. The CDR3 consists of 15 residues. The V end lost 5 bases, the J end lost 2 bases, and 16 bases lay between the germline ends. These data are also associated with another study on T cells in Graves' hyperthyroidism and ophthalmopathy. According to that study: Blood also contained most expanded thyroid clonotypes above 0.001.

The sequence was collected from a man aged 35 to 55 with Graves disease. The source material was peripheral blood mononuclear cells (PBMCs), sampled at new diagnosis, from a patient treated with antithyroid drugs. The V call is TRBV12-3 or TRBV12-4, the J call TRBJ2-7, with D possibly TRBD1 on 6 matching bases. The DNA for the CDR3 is TGTGCCAGCAGTCCCCTAGACAGGATTACCTACGAGCAGTACTTC. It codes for CASSPLDRITYEQYF.